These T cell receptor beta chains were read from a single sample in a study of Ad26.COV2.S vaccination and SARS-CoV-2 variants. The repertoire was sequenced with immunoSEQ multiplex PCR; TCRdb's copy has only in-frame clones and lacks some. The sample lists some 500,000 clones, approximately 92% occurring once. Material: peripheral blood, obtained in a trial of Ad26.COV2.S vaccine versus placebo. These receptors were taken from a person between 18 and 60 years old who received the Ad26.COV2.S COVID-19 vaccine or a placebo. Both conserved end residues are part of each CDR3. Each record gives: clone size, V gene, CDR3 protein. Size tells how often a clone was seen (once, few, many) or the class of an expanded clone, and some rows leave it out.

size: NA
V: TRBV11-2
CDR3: CASSRLGQLRGEQYF

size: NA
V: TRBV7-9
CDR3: CASSWQGDYGYTF

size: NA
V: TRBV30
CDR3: CAWSANLLAGEETQYF

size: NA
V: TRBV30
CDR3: CAWSHPGWPNQPQHF

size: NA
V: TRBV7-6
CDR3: CASSLGDYGYTF

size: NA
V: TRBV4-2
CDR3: CASSLQSLGRQSYGYTF

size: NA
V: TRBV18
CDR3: CASSPLSLTVRRAKNIQYF

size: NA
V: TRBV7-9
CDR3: CASSSERGGSYNEQFF

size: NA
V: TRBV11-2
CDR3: CASSPGWGLGNTIYF

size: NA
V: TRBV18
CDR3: CASSPGPSGTGELFF

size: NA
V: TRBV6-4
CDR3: CASSLDINTEAFF

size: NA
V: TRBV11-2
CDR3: CASSHRSDTGELFF

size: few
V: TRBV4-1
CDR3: CASGRTGWTEAFF

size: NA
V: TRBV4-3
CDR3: CASSRGTGRTGELFF

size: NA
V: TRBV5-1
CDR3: CASSPQGGEDEQFF

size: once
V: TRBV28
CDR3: CASSLFGIAESSYNEQFF

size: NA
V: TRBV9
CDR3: CASSVVGRRTGELFF

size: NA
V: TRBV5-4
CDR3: CASSPPGTPKGETQYF

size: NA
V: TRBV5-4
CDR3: CASSLGNWEGSTDTQYF

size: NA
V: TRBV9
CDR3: CASSTPTGDTQYF

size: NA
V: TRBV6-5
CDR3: CASSPSRRIYGYTF

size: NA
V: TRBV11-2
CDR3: CASSPKLAGSYNEQFF

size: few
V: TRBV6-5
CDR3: CASSYSIRGDSPLHF

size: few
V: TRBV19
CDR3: CASSGLGRRGYGYTF

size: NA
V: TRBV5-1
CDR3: CASSLRAPSTDTQYF

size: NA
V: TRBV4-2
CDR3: CASSPTPTSVNTQYF

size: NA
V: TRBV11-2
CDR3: CASSLVSPYNEQFF

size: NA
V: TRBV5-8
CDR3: CASSLPPPEDYGYTF

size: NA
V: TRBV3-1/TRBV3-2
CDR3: CASSQKYSTDTQYF

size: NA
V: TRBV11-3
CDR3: CASSLGVANTGELFF

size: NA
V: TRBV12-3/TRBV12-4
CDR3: CASSKRGKAFF

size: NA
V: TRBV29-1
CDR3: CSVAPTRGTEAFF

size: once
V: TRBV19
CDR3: CASKMTGANVLTF

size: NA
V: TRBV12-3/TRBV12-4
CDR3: CASSLAVPDTQYF

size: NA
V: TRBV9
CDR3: CASSVDWGEQFF

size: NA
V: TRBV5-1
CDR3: CASSLVGGTGELFF

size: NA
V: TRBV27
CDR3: CASSRYFGRYEQYF

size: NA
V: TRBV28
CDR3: CASSFSRTGPSEAFF

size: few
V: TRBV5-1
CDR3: CASSFGETQYF

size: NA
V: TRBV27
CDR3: CASSLGSGRGREKLFF

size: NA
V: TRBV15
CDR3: CATSRGLYEQYF

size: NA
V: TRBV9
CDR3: CASSATVFPNSDGYTF

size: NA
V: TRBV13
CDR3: CASSFPDRVTEAFF

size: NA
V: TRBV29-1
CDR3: CSVPTDGGYTF

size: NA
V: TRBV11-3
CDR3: CASSTTGRGEAFF

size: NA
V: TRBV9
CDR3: CASSVDVSAGYTF

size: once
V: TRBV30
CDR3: CAWRGTAGYGYTF

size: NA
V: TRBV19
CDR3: CASTVEDRGARGYTF

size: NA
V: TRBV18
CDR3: CASSPEAGGTGPLLAKNIQYF

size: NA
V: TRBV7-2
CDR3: CASSLPPGQNQPQHF

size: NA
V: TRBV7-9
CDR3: CASGENSPLHF

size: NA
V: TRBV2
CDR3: CASSSGVADTQYF

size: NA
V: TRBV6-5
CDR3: CASKPGHGGDWEAFF

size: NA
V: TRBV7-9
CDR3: CASSTSVGGLGAFF

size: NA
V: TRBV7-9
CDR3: CASLEGSNTEAFF